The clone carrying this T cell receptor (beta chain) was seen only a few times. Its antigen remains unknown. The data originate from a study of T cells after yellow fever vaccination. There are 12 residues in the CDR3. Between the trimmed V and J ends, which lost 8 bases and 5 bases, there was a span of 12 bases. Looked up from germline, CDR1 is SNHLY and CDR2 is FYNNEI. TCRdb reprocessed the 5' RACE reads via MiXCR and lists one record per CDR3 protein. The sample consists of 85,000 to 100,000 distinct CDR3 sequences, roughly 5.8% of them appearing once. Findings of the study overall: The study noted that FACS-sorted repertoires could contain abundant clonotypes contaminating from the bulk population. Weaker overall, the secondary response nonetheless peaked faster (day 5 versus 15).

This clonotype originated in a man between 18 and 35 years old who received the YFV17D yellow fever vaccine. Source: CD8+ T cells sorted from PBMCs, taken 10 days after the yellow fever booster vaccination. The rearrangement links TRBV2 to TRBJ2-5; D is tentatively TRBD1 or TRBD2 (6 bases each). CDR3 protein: CASLGGWETQYF. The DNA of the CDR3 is TGTGCCAGCTTGGGGGGCTGGGAGACCCAGTACTTC.